The T cell receptor beta chain under discussion was sequenced for a study of vaccination effects on CD4 cells after COVID-19. As for the study in general: Each participant was given two doses of one vaccine (BNT162b2 or mRNA-1273). At 16 days and at one week before vaccination, samples were given by two convalescent patients.

ViraFEST expansion of antigen-specific CD4+ T cells with viral peptide pools preceded sequencing. Subsequent to a culture period of 10 days, CD4+ T cells were isolated. This person caught SARS-CoV-2 sometime from March to December 2020, and PCR testing confirmed the infection. Turning to this clone: Its antigen is currently unknown.

Using immunoSEQ multiplex PCR, the repertoire was profiled, and TCRdb retains in-frame clones only, with some absent. Of more than 20,000 clones in the sample, around 66% were seen once. The sample was CD4+ T cells from PBMCs cultured with SARS-CoV-2 spike peptides, taken before COVID-19 vaccination. This TCR came from a human donor who had a prior SARS-CoV-2 infection.

CDR3 amino acids: CASSFLQGGTEAFF. CDR3 nucleotide sequence: TGTGCCAGCAGTTTTTTACAGGGGGGCACTGAAGCTTTCTTT. This sequence joins TRBV27 and TRBJ1-1, with TRBD1 matching 8 bases. With V trimmed by 3 bases and J by 4 bases, 4 bases remained unmatched. This CDR3 has 14 residues. The V gene's germline CDR1 is MNHEY and CDR2 SMNVEV (reference sequence).